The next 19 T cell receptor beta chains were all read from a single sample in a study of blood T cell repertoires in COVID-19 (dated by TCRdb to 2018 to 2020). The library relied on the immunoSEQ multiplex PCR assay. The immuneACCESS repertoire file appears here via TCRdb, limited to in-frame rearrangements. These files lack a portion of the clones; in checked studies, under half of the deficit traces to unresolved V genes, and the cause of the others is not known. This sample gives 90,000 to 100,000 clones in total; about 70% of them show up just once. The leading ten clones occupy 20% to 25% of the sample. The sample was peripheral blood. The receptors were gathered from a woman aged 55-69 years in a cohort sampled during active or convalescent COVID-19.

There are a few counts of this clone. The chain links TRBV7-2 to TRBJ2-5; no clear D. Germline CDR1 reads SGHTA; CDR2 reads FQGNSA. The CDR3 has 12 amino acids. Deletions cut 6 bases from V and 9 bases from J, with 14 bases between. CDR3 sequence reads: CASSLVGSAQYF. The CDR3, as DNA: TGTGCCAGCAGTCTTGTCGGGTCGGCCCAGTACTTC.

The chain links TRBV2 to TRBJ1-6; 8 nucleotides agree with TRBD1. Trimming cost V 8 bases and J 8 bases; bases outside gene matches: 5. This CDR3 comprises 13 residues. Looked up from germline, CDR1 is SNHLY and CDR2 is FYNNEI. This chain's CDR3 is CASEGQVDSPLHF. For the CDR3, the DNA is TGTGCCAGCGAGGGACAGGTCGATTCACCCCTCCACTTT. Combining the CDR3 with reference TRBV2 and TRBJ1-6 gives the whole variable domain EPEVTQTPSHQVTQMGQEVILRCVPISNHLYFYWYRQILGQKVEFLVSFYNNEISEKSEIFDDQFSVERPDGSNFTLKIRSTKLEDSAMYFCASEGQVDSPLHFGNGTRLTVT.

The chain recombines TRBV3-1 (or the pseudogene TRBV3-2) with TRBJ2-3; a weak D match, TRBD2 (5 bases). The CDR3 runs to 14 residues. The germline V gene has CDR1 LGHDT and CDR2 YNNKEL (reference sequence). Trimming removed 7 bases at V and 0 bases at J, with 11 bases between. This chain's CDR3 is CASKSGVSTDTQYF. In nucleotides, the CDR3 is TGTGCCAGCAAGTCCGGGGTCAGCACAGATACGCAGTATTTT.

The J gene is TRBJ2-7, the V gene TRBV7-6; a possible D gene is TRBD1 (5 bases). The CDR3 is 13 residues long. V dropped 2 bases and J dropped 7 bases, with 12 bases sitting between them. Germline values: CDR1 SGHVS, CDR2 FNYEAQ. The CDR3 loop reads CASSLPPQGEQYF. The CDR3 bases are TGTGCCAGCAGCTTACCCCCCCAGGGAGAGCAGTACTTC.

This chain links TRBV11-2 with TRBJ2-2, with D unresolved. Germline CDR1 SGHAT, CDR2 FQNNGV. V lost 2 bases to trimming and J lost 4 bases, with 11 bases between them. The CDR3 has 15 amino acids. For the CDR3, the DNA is TGTGCCAGCAGCTTATTTCGGGTACTCACCGGGGAGCTGTTTTTT. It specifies CASSLFRVLTGELFF.

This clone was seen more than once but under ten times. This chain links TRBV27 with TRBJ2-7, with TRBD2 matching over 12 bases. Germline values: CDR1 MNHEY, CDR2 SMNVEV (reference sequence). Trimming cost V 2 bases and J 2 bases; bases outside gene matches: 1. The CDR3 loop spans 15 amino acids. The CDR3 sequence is CASSLTSGGPYEQYF. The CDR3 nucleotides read TGTGCCAGCAGTTTAACTAGCGGGGGGCCCTACGAGCAGTACTTC.

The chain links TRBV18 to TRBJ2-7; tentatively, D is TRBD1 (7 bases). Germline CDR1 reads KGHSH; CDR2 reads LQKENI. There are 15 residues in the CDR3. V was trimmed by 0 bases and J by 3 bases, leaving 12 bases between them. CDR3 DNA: TGTGCCAGCTCACCACCTGGCAGGGGGGACTACGAGCAGTACTTC. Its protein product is CASSPPGRGDYEQYF.

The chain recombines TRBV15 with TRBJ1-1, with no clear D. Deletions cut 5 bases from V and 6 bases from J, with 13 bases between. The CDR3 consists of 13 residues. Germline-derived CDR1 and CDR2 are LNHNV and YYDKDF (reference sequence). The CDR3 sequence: CATSGEYGSEAFF. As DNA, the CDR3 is TGTGCCACCAGCGGTGAGTACGGGTCTGAAGCTTTCTTT.

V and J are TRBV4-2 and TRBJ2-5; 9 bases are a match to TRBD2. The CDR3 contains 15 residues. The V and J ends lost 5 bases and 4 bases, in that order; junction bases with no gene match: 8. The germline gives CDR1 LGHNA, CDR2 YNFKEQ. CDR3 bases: TGTGCCAGCAGCGTTGGCGGGGGGGCCGGAGAGACCCAGTACTTC. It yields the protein CASSVGGGAGETQYF.

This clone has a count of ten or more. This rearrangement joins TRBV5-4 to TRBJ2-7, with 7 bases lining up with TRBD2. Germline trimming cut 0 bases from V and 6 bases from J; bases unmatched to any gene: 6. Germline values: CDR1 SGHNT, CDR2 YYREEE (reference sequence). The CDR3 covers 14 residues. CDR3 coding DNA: TGTGCCAGCAGCTTGGGAGCGGGGCAGGGCGAGCAGTACTTC. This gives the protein CASSLGAGQGEQYF.

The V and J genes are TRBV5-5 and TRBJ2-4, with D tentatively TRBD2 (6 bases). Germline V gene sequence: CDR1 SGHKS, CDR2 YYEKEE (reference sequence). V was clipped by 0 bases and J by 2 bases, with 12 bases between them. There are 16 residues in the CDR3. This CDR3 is CASSLAGGLSKNIQYF. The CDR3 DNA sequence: TGTGCCAGCAGCTTGGCCGGAGGACTATCCAAAAACATTCAGTACTTC.

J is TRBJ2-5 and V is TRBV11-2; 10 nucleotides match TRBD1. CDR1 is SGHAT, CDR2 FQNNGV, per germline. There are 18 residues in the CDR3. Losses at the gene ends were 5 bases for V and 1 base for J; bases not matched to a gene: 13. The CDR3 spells CASSQGGPGQGSQETQYF. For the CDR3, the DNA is TGTGCCAGCAGCCAAGGGGGTCCGGGACAGGGGTCCCAAGAGACCCAGTACTTC.

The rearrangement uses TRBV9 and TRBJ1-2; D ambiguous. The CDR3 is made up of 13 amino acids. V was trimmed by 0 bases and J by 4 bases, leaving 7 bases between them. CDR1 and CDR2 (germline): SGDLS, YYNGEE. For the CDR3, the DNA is TGTGCCAGCAGCGTAGGTATTAGCTATGGCTACACCTTC. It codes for CASSVGISYGYTF.

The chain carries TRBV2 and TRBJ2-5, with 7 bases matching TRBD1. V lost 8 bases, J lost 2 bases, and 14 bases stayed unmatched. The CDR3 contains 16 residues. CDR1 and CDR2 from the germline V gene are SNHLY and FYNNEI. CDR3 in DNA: TGTGCCAGCCTGACCCAGGGGGATTCACTTCAAGAGACCCAGTACTTC. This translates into CASLTQGDSLQETQYF. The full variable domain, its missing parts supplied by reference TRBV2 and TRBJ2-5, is EPEVTQTPSHQVTQMGQEVILRCVPISNHLYFYWYRQILGQKVEFLVSFYNNEISEKSEIFDDQFSVERPDGSNFTLKIRSTKLEDSAMYFCASLTQGDSLQETQYFGPGTRLLVL.

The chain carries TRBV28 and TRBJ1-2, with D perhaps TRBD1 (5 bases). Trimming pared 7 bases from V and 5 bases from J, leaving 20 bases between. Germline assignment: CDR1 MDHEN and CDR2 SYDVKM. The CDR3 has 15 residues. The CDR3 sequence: CASKIPLDISYGYTF. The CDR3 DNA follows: TGTGCCAGCAAGATCCCCCTGGACATATCATATGGCTACACCTTC.

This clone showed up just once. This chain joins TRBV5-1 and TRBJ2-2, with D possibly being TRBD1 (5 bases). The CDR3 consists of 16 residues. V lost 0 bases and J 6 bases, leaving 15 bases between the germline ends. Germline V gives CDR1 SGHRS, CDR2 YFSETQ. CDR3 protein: CASSLGGARLAGELFF. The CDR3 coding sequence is TGCGCCAGCAGCTTGGGGGGCGCGAGGTTGGCCGGGGAGCTGTTTTTT.

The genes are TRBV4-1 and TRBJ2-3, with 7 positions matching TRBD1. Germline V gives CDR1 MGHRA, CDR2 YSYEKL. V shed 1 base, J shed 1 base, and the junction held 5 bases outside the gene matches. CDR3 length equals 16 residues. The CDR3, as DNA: TGCGCCAGCAGCCAAGGAGGGGGCCCGGGCACAGATACGCAGTATTTT. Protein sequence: CASSQGGGPGTDTQYF.

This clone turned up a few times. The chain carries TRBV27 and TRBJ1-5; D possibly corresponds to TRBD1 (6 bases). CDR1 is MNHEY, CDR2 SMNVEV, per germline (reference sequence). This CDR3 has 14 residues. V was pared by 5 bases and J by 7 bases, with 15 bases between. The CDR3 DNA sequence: TGTGCCAGCAGTCCACAGGGCTCGGGCCAGCCCCAGCATTTT. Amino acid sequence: CASSPQGSGQPQHF.

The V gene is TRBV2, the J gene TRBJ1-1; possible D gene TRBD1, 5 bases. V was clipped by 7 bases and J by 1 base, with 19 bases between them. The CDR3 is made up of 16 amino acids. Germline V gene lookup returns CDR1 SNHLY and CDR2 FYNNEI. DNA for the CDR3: TGTGCCAGCACCCCACCAAGTAGACAGAAGAACACTGAAGCTTTCTTT. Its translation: CASTPPSRQKNTEAFF.